The following is a T cell receptor beta chain sequence with its context. Arm-PCR with iRepertoire HTBI primers amplified the CDR3 regions for these TCR beta libraries. In TCRdb, the multiplex PCR reads were re-called with MiXCR into one record per CDR3 protein. The table shows 420,000 or so distinct CDR3 sequences, with 20% to 25% occurring only once. The time point is: persistent/refractory GD, antithyroid drugs over 5 years with positive TRAb. After RNA was extracted from PBMCs, the TCR library was made from it. This entry is derived from a study of regulatory T cells in long-lasting Graves disease. The sequencing used peripheral blood mononuclear cells (PBMCs), collected when the disease was refractory, from a patient treated with antithyroid drugs. This receptor was taken from a female donor with Graves disease.

The DNA of the CDR3 is TGTGCCAGCGCCCCAGCGGGAGGACATGAGCAGTTCTTC. It encodes CASAPAGGHEQFF. The chain links TRBV6-1 to TRBJ2-1; 9 nucleotides line up with TRBD2. Germline assignment: CDR1 MNHNS and CDR2 SASEGT. V lost 8 bases and J lost 8; bases outside the gene matches: 7. The CDR3 extends over 13 amino acids.